This T cell receptor beta chain was captured in a study of control samples from healthy donors and cancer patients (dated by TCRdb to the early 2020s). The library was built by means of the immunoSEQ multiplex PCR assay. Drawn from immuneACCESS, this table holds only the in-frame rearrangements with V and J called that TCRdb kept. Clones are partly lost; checked studies trace under half to an unresolved V gene and leave the rest unexplained. The sample includes about 61,000 clones, with around 90% observed a single time. The ten top clones hold around 5.4% of the sample. V has 8 bases trimmed and J has 5 bases trimmed; junction bases matching no gene number 2. The CDR3 has 12 amino acids, counting the end cysteine and phenylalanine. Only the CDR3 DNA is retained, 36 bases long and in frame from the first base. Taken from the germline V gene, the CDR1 and CDR2 loops are SNHLY and FYNNEI. A note on this clone: The specificity of this receptor is unknown. Within one base of it there is no much larger clone, and no base qualities were kept.

The receptor's source is a man in his sixties with colorectal cancer. Sequencing was carried out using PBMCs. The chain is encoded by TRBV2 joined to TRBJ2-2, with 7 bases aligning to TRBD2. The CDR3 loop reads CASGRGTGELFF. Read as DNA, the sequence is TGTGCCAGCGGGCGGGGGACCGGGGAGCTGTTTTTT.